What follows is one TCR beta chain and its context. This CDR3 has 14 residues. J gave up 5 bases and V 7 bases, and 9 bases lay outside the gene matches. Per germline, CDR1 SGHTA and CDR2 FQGNSA. Over several immunoSEQ plates, each subset's genomic DNA was distributed in even portions. The quantity of DNA used in unsorted PBMC replicate PCRs was around 300 ng, corresponding to tens of thousands of T cell genomes. Assay used: immunoSEQ multiplex PCR; TCRdb lists only in-frame clones, some missing. The table has about 490,000 clones, around 73% seen once. The data were taken from a study of shared clonotypes between healthy human individuals. Study details: The donors, a couple of women and a few men, were aged 18 to 49.

Genomic DNA came from about 95 million PBMCs in unsorted samples. The sequence derives from a middle-aged woman in good health. Some clones in this sample may be carry-over from other donors' samples. Source material: PBMCs. The chain joins TRBV7-2 to TRBJ2-7; TRBD1 matches 9 bases. The CDR3 nucleotides read TGTGCCAGCAACTGGGGACAGGGTGAACACGAGCAGTACTTC. The encoded protein is CASNWGQGEHEQYF. Drawing the rest from reference TRBV7-2 and TRBJ2-7, the complete variable domain is GAGVSQSPSNKVTEKGKDVELRCDPISGHTALYWYRQSLGQGLEFLIYFQGNSAPDKSGLPSDRFSAERTGGSVSTLTIQRTQQEDSAVYLCASNWGQGEHEQYFGPGTRLTVT.